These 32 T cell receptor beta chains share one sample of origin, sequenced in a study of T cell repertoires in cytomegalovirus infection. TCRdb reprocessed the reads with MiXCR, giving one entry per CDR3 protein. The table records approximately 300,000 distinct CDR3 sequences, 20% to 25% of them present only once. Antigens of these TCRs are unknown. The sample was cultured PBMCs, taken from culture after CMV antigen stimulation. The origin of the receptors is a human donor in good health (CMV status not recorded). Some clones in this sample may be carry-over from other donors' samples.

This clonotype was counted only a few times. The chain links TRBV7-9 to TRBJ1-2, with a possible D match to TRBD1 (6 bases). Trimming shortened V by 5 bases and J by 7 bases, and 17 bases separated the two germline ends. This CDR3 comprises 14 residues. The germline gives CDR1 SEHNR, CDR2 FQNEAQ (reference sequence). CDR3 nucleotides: TGTGCCAGCAGCGTCGCCAGGGGATTCGGTGGCTACACCTTC. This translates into CASSVARGFGGYTF. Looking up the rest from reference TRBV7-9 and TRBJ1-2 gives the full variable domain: DTGVSQNPRHKITKRGQNVTFRCDPISEHNRLYWYRQTLGQGPEFLTYFQNEAQLEKSRLLSDRFSAERPKGSFSTLEIQRTEQGDSAMYLCASSVARGFGGYTFGSGTRLTVV.

The CDR3 loop is CATSRRDYQETQYF. Here the CDR3 DNA reads TGTGCCACCAGCAGGAGGGACTATCAAGAGACCCAGTACTTC. The V and J genes are TRBV15 and TRBJ2-5, with TRBD2 matching 7 bases. V shed 3 bases, J shed 2 bases, and the junction held 3 bases outside the gene matches. Germline loops: CDR1 LNHNV, CDR2 YYDKDF (reference sequence). The CDR3 consists of 14 residues.

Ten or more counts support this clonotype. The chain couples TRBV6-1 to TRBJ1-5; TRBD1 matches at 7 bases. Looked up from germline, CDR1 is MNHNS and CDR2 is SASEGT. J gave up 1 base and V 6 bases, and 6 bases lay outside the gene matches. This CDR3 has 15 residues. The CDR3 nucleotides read TGTGCCAGCAGCCCCAGGGGGGAAAGCAATCAGCCCCAGCATTTT. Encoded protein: CASSPRGESNQPQHF.

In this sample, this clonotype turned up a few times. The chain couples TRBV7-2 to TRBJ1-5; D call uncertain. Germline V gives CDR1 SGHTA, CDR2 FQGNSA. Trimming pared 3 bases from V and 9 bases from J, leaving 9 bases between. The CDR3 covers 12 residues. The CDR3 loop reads CASSFTPGPQHF. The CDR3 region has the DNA TGTGCCAGCAGCTTCACCCCTGGGCCCCAGCATTTT.

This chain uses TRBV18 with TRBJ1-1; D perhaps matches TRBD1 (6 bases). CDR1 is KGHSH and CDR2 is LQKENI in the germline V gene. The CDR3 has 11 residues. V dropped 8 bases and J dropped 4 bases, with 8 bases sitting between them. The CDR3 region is CASQDSTEAFF. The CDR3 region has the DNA TGTGCCAGCCAGGACAGCACTGAAGCTTTCTTT. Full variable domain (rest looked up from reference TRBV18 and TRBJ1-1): NAGVMQNPRHLVRRRGQEARLRCSPMKGHSHVYWYRQLPEEGLKFMVYLQKENIIDESGMPKERFSAEFPKEGPSILRIQQVVRGDSAAYFCASQDSTEAFFGQGTRLTVV.

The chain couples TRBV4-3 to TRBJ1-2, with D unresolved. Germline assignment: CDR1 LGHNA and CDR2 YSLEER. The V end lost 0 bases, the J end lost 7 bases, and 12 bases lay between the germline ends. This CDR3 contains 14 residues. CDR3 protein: CASSQDWVEAGYTF. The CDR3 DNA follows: TGCGCCAGCAGCCAAGACTGGGTGGAGGCTGGCTACACCTTC.

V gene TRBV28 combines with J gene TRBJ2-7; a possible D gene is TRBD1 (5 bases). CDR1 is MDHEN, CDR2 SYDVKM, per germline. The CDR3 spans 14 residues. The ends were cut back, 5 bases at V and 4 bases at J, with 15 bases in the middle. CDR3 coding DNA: TGTGCCAGCAGTCCACCAGGGCGATTGTACGAGCAGTACTTC. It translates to CASSPPGRLYEQYF.

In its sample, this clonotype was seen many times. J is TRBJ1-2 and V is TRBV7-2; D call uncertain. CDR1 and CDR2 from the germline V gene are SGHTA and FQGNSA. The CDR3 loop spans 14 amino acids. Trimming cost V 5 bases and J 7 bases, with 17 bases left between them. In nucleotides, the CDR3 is TGTGCCAGCAGCCGGGCCGTGGGGTTAGCTGGCTACACCTTC. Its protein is CASSRAVGLAGYTF.

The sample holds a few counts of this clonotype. CDR3 in amino acids: CASSPLSTGYTEAFF. In DNA form, the CDR3 reads TGTGCCAGCAGTCCACTCTCGACGGGGTACACTGAAGCTTTCTTT. This rearrangement joins TRBV6-2 or TRBV6-3 to TRBJ1-1; D remains ambiguous. The CDR3 covers 15 residues. Germline V CDR1 and CDR2: MNHEY, SVGEGT. V lost 5 bases and J 3 bases, leaving 16 bases between the germline ends.

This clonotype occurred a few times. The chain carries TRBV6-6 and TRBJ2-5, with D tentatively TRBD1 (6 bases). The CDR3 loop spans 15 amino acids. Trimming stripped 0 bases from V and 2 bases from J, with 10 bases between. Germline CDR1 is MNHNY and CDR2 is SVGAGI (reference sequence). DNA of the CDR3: TGTGCCAGCAGTTACTCGACACAGGGACAAGAGACCCAGTACTTC. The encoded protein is CASSYSTQGQETQYF.

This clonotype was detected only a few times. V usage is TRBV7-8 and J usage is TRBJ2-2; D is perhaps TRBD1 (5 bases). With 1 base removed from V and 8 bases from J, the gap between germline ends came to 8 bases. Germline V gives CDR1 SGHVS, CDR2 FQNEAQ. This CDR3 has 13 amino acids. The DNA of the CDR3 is TGTGCCAGCAGCTTAGACAGGATTGGGGAGCTGTTTTTT. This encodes CASSLDRIGELFF. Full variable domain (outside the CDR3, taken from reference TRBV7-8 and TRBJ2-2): GAGVSQSPRYKVAKRGQDVALRCDPISGHVSLFWYQQALGQGPEFLTYFQNEAQLDKSGLPSDRFFAERPEGSVSTLKIQRTQQEDSAVYLCASSLDRIGELFFGEGSRLTVL.

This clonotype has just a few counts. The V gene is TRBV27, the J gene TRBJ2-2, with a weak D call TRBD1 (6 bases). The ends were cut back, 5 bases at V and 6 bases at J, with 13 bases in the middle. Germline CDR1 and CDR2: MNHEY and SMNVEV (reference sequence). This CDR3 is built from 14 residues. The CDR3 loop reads CASSPTQGAGELFF. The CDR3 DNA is TGTGCCAGCAGTCCGACACAGGGAGCCGGGGAGCTGTTTTTT.

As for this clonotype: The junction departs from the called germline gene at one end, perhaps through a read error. The chain's CDR3 is CASSFDGGSYNEQLF. CDR3 DNA sequence: TGTGCCAGCAGTTTCGATGGCGGGAGTTACAATGAGCAGCTCTTC. The V call is TRBV12-3 or TRBV12-4, the J call TRBJ2-1, with 7 positions matching TRBD2. The CDR3 loop spans 15 amino acids.

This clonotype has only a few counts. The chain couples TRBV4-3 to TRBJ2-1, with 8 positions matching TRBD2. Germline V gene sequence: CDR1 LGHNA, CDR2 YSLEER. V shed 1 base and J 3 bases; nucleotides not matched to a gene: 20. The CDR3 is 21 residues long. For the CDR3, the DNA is TGCGCCAGCAGCCAAGTGGGGGCGTTAGCGGGATCTGGAAGGGTCTACAATGAGCAGTTCTTC. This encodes CASSQVGALAGSGRVYNEQFF.

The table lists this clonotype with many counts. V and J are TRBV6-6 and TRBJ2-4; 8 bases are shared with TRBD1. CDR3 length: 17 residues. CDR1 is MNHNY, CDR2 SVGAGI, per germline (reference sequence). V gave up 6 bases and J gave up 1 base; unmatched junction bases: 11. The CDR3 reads CASRLHGTGSAKNIQYF. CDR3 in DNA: TGTGCCAGCAGACTACATGGGACAGGATCGGCCAAAAACATTCAGTACTTC.

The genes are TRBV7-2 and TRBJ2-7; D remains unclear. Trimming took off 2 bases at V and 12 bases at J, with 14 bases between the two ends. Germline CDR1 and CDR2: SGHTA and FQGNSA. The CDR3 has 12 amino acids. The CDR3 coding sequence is TGTGCCAGCAGCTTAAATTCCCCGCTCGGGTACTTC. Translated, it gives CASSLNSPLGYF.

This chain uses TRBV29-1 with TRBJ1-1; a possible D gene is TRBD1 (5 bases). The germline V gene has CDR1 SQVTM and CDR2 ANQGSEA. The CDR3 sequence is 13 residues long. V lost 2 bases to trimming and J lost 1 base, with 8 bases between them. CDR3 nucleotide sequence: TGCAGCGTTGAAAGGAGGGGGAACACTGAAGCTTTCTTT. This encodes CSVERRGNTEAFF. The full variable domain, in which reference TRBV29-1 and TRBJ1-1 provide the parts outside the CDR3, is SAVISQKPSRDICQRGTSLTIQCQVDSQVTMMFWYRQQPGQSLTLIATANQGSEATYESGFVIDKFPISRPNLTFSTLTVSNMSPEDSSIYLCSVERRGNTEAFFGQGTRLTVV.

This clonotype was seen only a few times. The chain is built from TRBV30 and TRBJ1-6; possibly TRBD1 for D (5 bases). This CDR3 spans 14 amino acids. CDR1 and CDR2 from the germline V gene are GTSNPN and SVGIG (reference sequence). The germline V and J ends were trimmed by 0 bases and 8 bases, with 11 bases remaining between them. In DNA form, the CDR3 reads TGTGCCTGGAGTGTATGGGGGAATCATTCACCCCTCCACTTT. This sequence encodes CAWSVWGNHSPLHF.

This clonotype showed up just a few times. DNA for the CDR3: TGCGCCAGCAGCGTGCCGGGACTAGCGTTGAGCTCCTACAATGAGCAGTTCTTC. This codes for CASSVPGLALSSYNEQFF. V gene TRBV4-1 combines with J gene TRBJ2-1, with TRBD2 matching over 10 bases. CDR3 size: 18 residues. Germline V gene lookup returns CDR1 MGHRA and CDR2 YSYEKL. After removal of 5 bases from V and 0 bases from J, the junction contained 10 bases not matched to a gene.

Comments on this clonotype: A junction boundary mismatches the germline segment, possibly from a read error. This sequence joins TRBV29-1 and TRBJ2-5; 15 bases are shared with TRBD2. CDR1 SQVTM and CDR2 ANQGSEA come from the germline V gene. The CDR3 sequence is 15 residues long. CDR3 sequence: CSVGAGLAGGESQYF. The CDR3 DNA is TGCAGCGTTGGTGCGGGACTAGCGGGAGGAGAGTCCCAGTACTTC.

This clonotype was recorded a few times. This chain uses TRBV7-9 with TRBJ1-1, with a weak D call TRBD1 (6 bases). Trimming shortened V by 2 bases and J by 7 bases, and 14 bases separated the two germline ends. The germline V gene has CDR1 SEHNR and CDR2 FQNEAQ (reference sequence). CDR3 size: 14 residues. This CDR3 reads CASSLFGGGGEAFF. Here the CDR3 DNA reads TGTGCCAGCAGCTTATTCGGGGGCGGGGGTGAAGCTTTCTTT.

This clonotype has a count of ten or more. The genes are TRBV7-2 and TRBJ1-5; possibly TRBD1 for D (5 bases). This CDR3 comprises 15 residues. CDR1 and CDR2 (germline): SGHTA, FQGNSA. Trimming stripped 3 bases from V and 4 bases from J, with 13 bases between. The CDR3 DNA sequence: TGTGCCAGCAGCTTCGGAGACAGACTAAATCAGCCCCAGCATTTT. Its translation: CASSFGDRLNQPQHF.

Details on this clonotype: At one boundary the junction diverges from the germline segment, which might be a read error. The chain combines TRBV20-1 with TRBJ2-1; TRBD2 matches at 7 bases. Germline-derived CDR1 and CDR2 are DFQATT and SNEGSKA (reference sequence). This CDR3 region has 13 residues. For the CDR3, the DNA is TGCAGTGCTAGAGGGTCGACTAGCTTCGGTTTGGTCTTC. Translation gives CSARGSTSFGLVF.

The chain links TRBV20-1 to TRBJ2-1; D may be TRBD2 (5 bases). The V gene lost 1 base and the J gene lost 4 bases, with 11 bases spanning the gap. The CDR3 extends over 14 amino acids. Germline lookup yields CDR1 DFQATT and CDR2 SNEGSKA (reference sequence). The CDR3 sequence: CSARVSEYYNEQFF. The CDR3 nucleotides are TGCAGTGCTAGAGTTAGCGAATATTACAATGAGCAGTTCTTC.

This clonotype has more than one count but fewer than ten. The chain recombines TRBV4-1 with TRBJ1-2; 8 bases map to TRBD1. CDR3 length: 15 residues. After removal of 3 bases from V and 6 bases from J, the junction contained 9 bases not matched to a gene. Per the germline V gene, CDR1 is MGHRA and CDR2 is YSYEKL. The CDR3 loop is CASSHPPGGRHGYTF. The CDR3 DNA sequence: TGCGCCAGCAGCCACCCTCCAGGGGGCCGTCATGGCTACACCTTC.

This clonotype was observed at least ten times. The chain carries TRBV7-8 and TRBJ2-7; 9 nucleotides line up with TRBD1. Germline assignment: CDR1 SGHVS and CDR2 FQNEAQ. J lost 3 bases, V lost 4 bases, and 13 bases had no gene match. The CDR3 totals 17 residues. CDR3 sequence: CASSSPGQGKGLYEQYF. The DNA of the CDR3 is TGTGCCAGCAGCTCACCGGGACAGGGCAAGGGGCTCTACGAGCAGTACTTC.

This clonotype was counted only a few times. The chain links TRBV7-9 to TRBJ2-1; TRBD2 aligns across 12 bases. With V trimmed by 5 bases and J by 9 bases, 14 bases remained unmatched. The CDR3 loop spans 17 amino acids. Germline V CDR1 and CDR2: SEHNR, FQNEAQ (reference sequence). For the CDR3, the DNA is TGTGCCAGCAGCAACCGGCCGGGACTAGCGGGCCTCAGTGAGCAGTTCTTC. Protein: CASSNRPGLAGLSEQFF.

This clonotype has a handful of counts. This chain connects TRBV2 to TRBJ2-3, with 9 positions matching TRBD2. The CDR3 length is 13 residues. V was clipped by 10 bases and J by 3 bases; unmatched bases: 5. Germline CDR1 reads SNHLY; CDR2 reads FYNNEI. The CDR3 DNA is TGTGCCATTTTTAGCGGGAGAACAGATACGCAGTATTTT. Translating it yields CAIFSGRTDTQYF.

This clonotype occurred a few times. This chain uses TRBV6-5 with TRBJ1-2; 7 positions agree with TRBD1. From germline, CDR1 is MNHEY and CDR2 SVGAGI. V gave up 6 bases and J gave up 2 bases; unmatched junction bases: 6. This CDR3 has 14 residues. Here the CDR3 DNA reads TGTGCCAGCAGGGACACGGGACAGAACTATGGCTACACCTTC. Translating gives CASRDTGQNYGYTF.

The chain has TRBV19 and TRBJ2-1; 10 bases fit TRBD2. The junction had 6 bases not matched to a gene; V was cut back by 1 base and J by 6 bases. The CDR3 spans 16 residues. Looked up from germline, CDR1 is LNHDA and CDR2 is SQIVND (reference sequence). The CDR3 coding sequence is TGTGCCAGTAGTATAGTGGGGCTAGCGGGAGCCAATGAGCAGTTCTTC. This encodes CASSIVGLAGANEQFF.

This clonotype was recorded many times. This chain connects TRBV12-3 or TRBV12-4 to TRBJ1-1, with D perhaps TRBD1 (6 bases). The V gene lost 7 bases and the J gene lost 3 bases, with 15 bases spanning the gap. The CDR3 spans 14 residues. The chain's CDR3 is CASTPHGQHTEAFF. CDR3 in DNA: TGTGCCAGCACCCCCCACGGACAGCACACTGAAGCTTTCTTT.

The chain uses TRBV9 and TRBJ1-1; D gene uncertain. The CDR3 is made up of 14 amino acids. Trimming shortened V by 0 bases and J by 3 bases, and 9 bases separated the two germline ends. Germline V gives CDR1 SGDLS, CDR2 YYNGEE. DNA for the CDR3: TGTGCCAGCAGCGTAGATGTGGGATACACTGAAGCTTTCTTT. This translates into CASSVDVGYTEAFF.